Reported below is one T cell receptor (beta chain). What it recognizes is unknown. A FACSAria was used to sort CD4+ and CD8+ T cells. These cells came from PBMCs. The entry originates in a study of CD8+ T cells in alopecia areata. Study as a whole: At a dose of 5 to 10 mg twice daily, oral tofacitinib was given to treated patients.

As the sequencing template, cDNA was produced by extracting RNA and reverse transcribing it. Generated by immunoSEQ multiplex PCR, the TCRdb table keeps only in-frame clones and is missing some. This sample has almost 250,000 clones, with 65% to 70% found just once. Study-level findings and limits: It was less clear whether patients shared TCRs than it was in mice, possibly because of HLA.

Germline V gene data show CDR1 as GTSNPN and CDR2 as SVGIG (reference sequence). The V gene lost 1 base and the J gene lost 7 bases, with 17 bases spanning the gap. The CDR3 runs to 16 residues. The chain uses TRBV30 and TRBJ1-6; D gene unclear. Source: CD4+ T cells sorted from blood, taken at week 0. This sequence originates from a human donor with alopecia areata. The CDR3 DNA sequence: TGTGCCTGGAGTGCGCAGTTGGTAGGGCTCAATTCACCCCTCCACTTT. The encoded protein is CAWSAQLVGLNSPLHF.